This is a list of T cell receptor beta chains from one sample in a study of blood T cell repertoires in COVID-19. Produced via immunoSEQ multiplex PCR; TCRdb's table is partial and in-frame only. The profile shows some 140,000 clones, around 79% of them singletons. The sequencing input was peripheral blood. These receptors all come from a man older than 75 with acute or convalescent COVID-19. CDR3s include the opening cysteine and the closing phenylalanine or tryptophan. The D gene is left open where the match is weak. A row's size may be missing; if present it is once, few, many or a size class.

J,V,D,size,CDR3,DNA
TRBJ1-2,TRBV7-3,NA,NA,CASSPGGAGGYTF,TGTGCCAGCAGCCCTGGAGGGGCAGGAGGCTACACCTTC
TRBJ1-5,TRBV10-1,NA,NA,CASSESPGTGQPQHF,TGCGCCAGCAGTGAGTCCCCGGGTACGGGTCAGCCCCAGCATTTT
TRBJ1-5,TRBV6-5,TRBD1,NA,CASEGGQGSQPQHF,TGTGCCAGCGAGGGGGGACAGGGATCCCAGCCCCAGCATTTT
TRBJ1-2,TRBV4-2,TRBD1,NA,CASSPTGGQYGYTF,TGTGCCAGCAGCCCGACAGGGGGCCAGTATGGCTACACCTTC
TRBJ2-1,TRBV19,TRBD2,NA,CASTWTSGGTTYNEQFF,TGTGCCAGTACGTGGACTAGCGGGGGGACAACCTACAATGAGCAGTTCTTC
TRBJ1-5,TRBV7-9,NA,NA,CASVSEEYHDQPQHF,TGTGCCAGCGTCTCCGAGGAGTATCACGATCAGCCCCAGCATTTT
TRBJ2-7,TRBV20-1,NA,NA,CSASSFRGSSYEQYF,TGCAGTGCTAGTTCCTTCAGGGGTAGCTCCTACGAGCAGTACTTC
TRBJ2-1,TRBV5-1,TRBD2,NA,CASSWMGTSVSDNEQFF,TGCGCCAGCAGCTGGATGGGGACTAGCGTCTCTGACAATGAGCAGTTCTTC
TRBJ2-2,TRBV7-2,NA,NA,CASSLTGNTGELFF,TGTGCCAGCAGCTTGACAGGGAACACCGGGGAGCTGTTTTTT
TRBJ1-1,TRBV19,NA,NA,CASSILGHQNTEAFF,TGTGCCAGTAGTATCCTGGGACACCAGAACACTGAAGCTTTCTTT
TRBJ1-2,TRBV5-4,NA,NA,CASSREPVYGYTF,TGTGCCAGCAGTCGGGAGCCCGTCTATGGCTACACCTTC
TRBJ1-6,TRBV2,TRBD1,NA,CASRIRRGRLGSYNSPLHF,TGTGCCAGCAGGATACGAAGGGGGCGTTTAGGATCCTATAATTCACCCCTCCACTTT
TRBJ2-7,TRBV11-1,NA,NA,CASSLVGNIREQYF,TGTGCCAGCAGCTTAGTCGGGAATATACGCGAGCAGTACTTC
TRBJ2-3,TRBV5-1,TRBD1,NA,CASSPKLQGEDTQYF,TGCGCCAGCAGCCCCAAGTTGCAGGGGGAAGATACGCAGTATTTT
TRBJ2-3,TRBV20-1,NA,NA,CSARTVDTQYF,TGCAGTGCCAGGACTGTCGATACGCAGTATTTT
TRBJ2-2,TRBV5-4,TRBD1,NA,CASSFGQGVVGELFF,TGTGCCAGCAGCTTCGGACAGGGGGTGGTGGGGGAGCTGTTTTTT
TRBJ2-7,TRBV5-4,NA,NA,CASSLAKGAYEQYF,TGTGCCAGCAGCTTGGCCAAGGGGGCCTACGAGCAGTACTTC
TRBJ2-5,TRBV6-5,TRBD1,once,CASSSGQAAQETQYF,TGTGCCAGCAGCTCCGGACAGGCCGCCCAAGAGACCCAGTACTTC
TRBJ2-7,TRBV9,TRBD2,NA,CAGKRGSYEQYF,TGTGCCGGAAAGCGGGGAAGCTACGAGCAGTACTTC
TRBJ2-1,TRBV3-1/TRBV3-2,NA,NA,CASSQKGILDEQFF,TGTGCCAGCAGCCAGAAGGGGATTTTGGATGAGCAGTTCTTC
TRBJ1-4,TRBV9,NA,few,CASSPTRGVAEKLFF,TGTGCCAGCAGCCCAACCCGGGGAGTTGCAGAAAAACTGTTTTTT
TRBJ2-3,TRBV28,NA,NA,CASSYPPADTQYF,TGTGCCAGCAGTTACCCCCCGGCAGATACGCAGTATTTT
TRBJ2-1,TRBV6-2/TRBV6-3,TRBD2,NA,CASSYSGGGAREQFF,TGTGCCAGCAGTTACTCGGGCGGGGGGGCACGGGAGCAGTTCTTC
TRBJ1-6,TRBV19,TRBD1,NA,CASTASGGRRGNNSPLHF,TGTGCCAGTACCGCCTCAGGGGGCCGGAGGGGCAATAATTCACCCCTCCACTTT
TRBJ1-6,TRBV19,TRBD1,NA,CAGGPGQGGSPLHF,TGTGCCGGGGGTCCCGGACAGGGAGGTTCACCCCTCCACTTT
TRBJ2-1,TRBV6-5,NA,few,CASTPRWMNEQFF,TGTGCCAGCACCCCCAGGTGGATGAATGAGCAGTTCTTC
TRBJ2-2,TRBV6-6,NA,NA,CASSPSGTGELFF,TGTGCCAGCAGTCCCAGCGGGACCGGGGAGCTGTTTTTT
TRBJ2-5,TRBV15,TRBD2,NA,CATKSGTSGGETQYF,TGTGCCACCAAATCGGGGACTAGCGGGGGAGAGACCCAGTACTTC
TRBJ1-3,TRBV7-9,NA,NA,CASSPPGFGNTIYF,TGTGCCAGCAGCCCCCCGGGGTTTGGAAACACCATATATTTT
TRBJ2-1,TRBV5-1,TRBD2,NA,CASSFRLAGGNNEQFF,TGCGCCAGCAGCTTCAGACTAGCGGGGGGGAATAATGAGCAGTTCTTC
TRBJ1-1,TRBV5-1,NA,few,CASSLDTGNTEAFF,TGCGCCAGCAGCTTGGATACAGGGAACACTGAAGCTTTCTTT
TRBJ2-3,TRBV5-6,TRBD1,NA,CASSMGQGSTDTQYF,TGTGCCAGCAGCATGGGACAGGGTAGCACAGATACGCAGTATTTT
TRBJ2-4,TRBV11-3,NA,NA,CASSLGDGAKNIQYF,TGTGCCAGCAGCTTAGGAGACGGGGCCAAAAACATTCAGTACTTC
TRBJ1-1,TRBV18,NA,NA,CASSPGPQAPEAFF,TGTGCCAGCTCACCGGGTCCCCAGGCCCCTGAAGCTTTCTTT
TRBJ1-2,TRBV5-4,NA,NA,CASPSAEGGYTF,TGTGCCAGCCCCTCAGCGGAGGGAGGCTACACCTTC
TRBJ1-2,TRBV28,NA,NA,CASSPSGYGYTF,TGTGCCAGCAGCCCTAGTGGCTATGGCTACACCTTC
TRBJ1-2,TRBV4-3,NA,NA,CASSQDQGPNYGYTF,TGCGCCAGCAGCCAAGACCAGGGGCCTAACTATGGCTACACCTTC
TRBJ1-1,TRBV29-1,TRBD1,once,CSVGQGASMNTEAFF,TGCAGCGTAGGACAGGGGGCTAGTATGAACACTGAAGCTTTCTTT
TRBJ1-5,TRBV6-6,TRBD1,once,CASSSGQGNNQPQHF,TGTGCCAGCAGTTCGGGACAGGGTAACAATCAGCCCCAGCATTTT
TRBJ2-2,TRBV5-4,TRBD1,NA,CASRGRQGSGTGELFF,TGTGCCAGCAGAGGGAGACAGGGGAGTGGCACCGGGGAGCTGTTTTTT
TRBJ1-2,TRBV25-1,NA,NA,CASSQVNTLDGYTF,TGTGCCAGCTCCCAGGTTAACACGCTTGACGGCTACACCTTC
TRBJ2-5,TRBV28,NA,NA,CAVGAGNQETQYF,TGTGCCGTCGGAGCGGGTAACCAAGAGACCCAGTACTTC
TRBJ2-5,TRBV7-2,NA,NA,CASSSNQGRETQYF,TGTGCCAGCAGCTCCAACCAGGGCCGGGAGACCCAGTACTTC
TRBJ2-3,TRBV9,TRBD2,NA,CASSVGPRLAGGLDTQYF,TGTGCCAGCAGCGTAGGCCCTAGACTAGCGGGTGGCCTGGATACGCAGTATTTT
TRBJ2-7,TRBV14,NA,NA,CASSQDFGNSYEQYF,TGTGCCAGCAGCCAAGATTTCGGGAACTCCTACGAGCAGTACTTC
TRBJ1-5,TRBV2,NA,NA,CASRVGQAGNQPQHF,TGTGCCAGCAGAGTCGGACAAGCCGGCAATCAGCCCCAGCATTTT
TRBJ2-1,TRBV6-5,TRBD1,NA,CASSYLGTGGRNEQFF,TGTGCCAGCAGTTACCTTGGGACAGGGGGCCGGAATGAGCAGTTCTTC
TRBJ2-3,TRBV15,NA,NA,CATGAGRTDTQYF,TGTGCCACCGGTGCGGGCCGCACAGATACGCAGTATTTT